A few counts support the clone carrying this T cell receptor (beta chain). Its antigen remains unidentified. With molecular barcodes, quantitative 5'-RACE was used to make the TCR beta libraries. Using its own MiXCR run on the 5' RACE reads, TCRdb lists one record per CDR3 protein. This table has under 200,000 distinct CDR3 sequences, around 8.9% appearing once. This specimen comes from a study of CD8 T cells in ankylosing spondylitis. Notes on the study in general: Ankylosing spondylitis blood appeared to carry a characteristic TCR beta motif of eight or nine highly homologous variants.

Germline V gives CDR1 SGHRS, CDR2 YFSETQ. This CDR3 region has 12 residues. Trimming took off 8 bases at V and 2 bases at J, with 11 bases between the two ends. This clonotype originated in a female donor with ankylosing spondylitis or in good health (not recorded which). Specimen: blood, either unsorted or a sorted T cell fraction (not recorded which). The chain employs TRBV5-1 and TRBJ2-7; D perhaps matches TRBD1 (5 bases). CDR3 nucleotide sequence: TGCGCCAGTACAGGTTATACCTACGAGCAGTACTTC. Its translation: CASTGYTYEQYF. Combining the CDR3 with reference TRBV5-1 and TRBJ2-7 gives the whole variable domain KAGVTQTPRYLIKTRGQQVTLSCSPISGHRSVSWYQQTPGQGLQFLFEYFSETQRNKGNFPGRFSGRQFSNSRSEMNVSTLELGDSALYLCASTGYTYEQYFGPGTRLTVT.